These T cell receptor beta chains were read from a single sample in a study of cytomegalovirus exposure and HLA in healthy donors. The table came from immunoSEQ multiplex PCR; TCRdb's copy has only in-frame clones and leaves some out. The data contain 80,000 to 95,000 clones, more than 65% of them singletons. The sample was PBMCs. Receptor source: a woman under 30 in good health and CMV-seropositive. The CDR3 runs from the conserved cysteine through the conserved F or W. The D gene is left open where the match is weak. The size of a clone is reported for some rows only, either as once, few or many, or as a class for expanded clones.

size	J	V	D	DNA	CDR3
NA	TRBJ1-5	TRBV18	TRBD1	TGTGCCAGCTCACAGGGGGCAAAAGGCAATCAGCCCCAGCATTTT	CASSQGAKGNQPQHF
few	TRBJ2-7	TRBV27	TRBD2	TGTGCCAGCAGGCCCGGGACTAGTCCCTACGAGCAGTACTTC	CASRPGTSPYEQYF
NA	TRBJ2-7	TRBV28	NA	TGTGCCAGCAGTTGGATAACGGGAGAATACGAGCAGTACTTC	CASSWITGEYEQYF
NA	TRBJ2-7	TRBV10-3	TRBD2	TGTGCCATCAGCTTAGCGGGAGGACTATACGAGCAGTACTTC	CAISLAGGLYEQYF
NA	TRBJ2-7	TRBV7-7	NA	TGTGCCAGCAGCTTAGAAATGGTATGCTCCTACGAGCAGTACTTC	CASSLEMVCSYEQYF
NA	TRBJ1-2	TRBV7-9	TRBD1	TGTGCCAGCAGCACCACAGGGGGTTTCAACTATGGCTACACCTTC	CASSTTGGFNYGYTF
NA	TRBJ2-3	TRBV25-1	TRBD2	TGTGCCAGCAGTGGCCCGGGACTAGCGGGGCCAGATACGCAGTATTTT	CASSGPGLAGPDTQYF
NA	TRBJ1-1	TRBV4-3	TRBD1	TGCGCCAGCAGCCAAGTTTCGCCGATAACAGGGGGAACTGAAGCTTTCTTT	CASSQVSPITGGTEAFF
NA	TRBJ1-3	TRBV2	NA	TGTGCCAGCAGGGAGGGCCCCAGCGTAGGAAACACCATATATTTT	CASREGPSVGNTIYF
NA	TRBJ2-7	TRBV10-3	NA	TGTGCCATCAGCATACAGGTCCTATACGAGCAGTACTTC	CAISIQVLYEQYF
few	TRBJ2-3	TRBV9	NA	TGTGCCAGCAGCTTCAGGAGGACAGATACGCAGTATTTT	CASSFRRTDTQYF
few	TRBJ2-3	TRBV28	NA	TGTGCCAGCAGGCGGAGGAACCCCACAGATACGCAGTATTTT	CASRRRNPTDTQYF
NA	TRBJ2-3	TRBV18	TRBD1	TGTGCCAGCTCTCCGGGCCGGACAGGCGCGGTTTTGAAAGATACGCAGTATTTT	CASSPGRTGAVLKDTQYF
NA	TRBJ2-1	TRBV7-2	TRBD2	TGTGCCAGCAGCTTTTCAGGGACTAGCGGGGCTCACAATGAGCAGTTCTTC	CASSFSGTSGAHNEQFF
once	TRBJ1-2	TRBV19	TRBD1	TGTGCCAGTAGTATCAACCGACAGGGAGTCCCTGGCTACACCTTC	CASSINRQGVPGYTF
NA	TRBJ2-7	TRBV28	NA	TGTGCCAGCAGTTTCTCGGATAGCGGAGCCTACGAGCAGTACTTC	CASSFSDSGAYEQYF
once	TRBJ1-1	TRBV27	NA	TGTGCCAGCAGTTTAGGACAGAAGAACACTGAAGCTTTCTTT	CASSLGQKNTEAFF
NA	TRBJ2-2	TRBV5-1	NA	TGCGCCAGCAGCTTGGCCACAGGGAACACCGGGGAGCTGTTTTTT	CASSLATGNTGELFF
NA	TRBJ2-1	TRBV7-2	NA	TGTGCCAGCAGCCCGAGGGTGGGGGAGCAGTTCTTC	CASSPRVGEQFF
NA	TRBJ2-5	TRBV10-1	TRBD2	TGCGCCAGCCCCCCTAGCGGGCTGACCCAGTACTTC	CASPPSGLTQYF
few	TRBJ1-2	TRBV5-5	NA	TGTGCCAGCAGCCCCCGGACAGCCTATGGCTACACCTTC	CASSPRTAYGYTF
NA	TRBJ2-1	TRBV28	TRBD2	TGTGCCAGCAGTTTTCCCCTAGCGGGAGCGAATGAGCAGTTCTTC	CASSFPLAGANEQFF
few	TRBJ2-1	TRBV18	NA	TGTGCCAGCTCACCAAGGGAGGCGGGATGGATCGTCAATGAGCAGTTCTTC	CASSPREAGWIVNEQFF
NA	TRBJ1-2	TRBV5-1	NA	TGCGCCAGCAGCTTGGCACAGCTTGGCTACACCTTC	CASSLAQLGYTF
NA	TRBJ2-3	TRBV6-1	NA	TGTGCCAGCTTACGGGGGGCCACAGATACGCAGTATTTT	CASLRGATDTQYF
NA	TRBJ1-3	TRBV5-5	NA	TGTGCCAGCAGCAAGGACAGCGGAAACACCATATATTTT	CASSKDSGNTIYF
NA	TRBJ1-1	TRBV7-9	NA	TGTGCCAGCAGCCCCCCCACAGGCGTGTTGACTGAAGCTTTCTTT	CASSPPTGVLTEAFF
NA	TRBJ2-7	TRBV11-2	NA	TGTGCCAGCAGCTTAGGGCTCGGGGAGAGCTCCTACGAGCAGTACTTC	CASSLGLGESSYEQYF
NA	TRBJ2-6	TRBV6-1	TRBD1	TGTGCCAGCAGTGCTCGCCAGGGGGCTGGGGCCAACGTCCTGACTTTC	CASSARQGAGANVLTF